The T cell receptor beta chain described here comes from a study of shared clonotypes between healthy human individuals. Only one count was recorded for this clone. Free of recent acute infections or vaccinations, the donors were healthy HIV-negative adults. Donors were Caucasian adults residing in Nashville, Tennessee, USA. Germline V gives CDR1 MNHEY, CDR2 SMNVEV (reference sequence). The CDR3 consists of 14 residues. V lost 5 bases and J lost 1, with 11 bases in between. Authors' methods: There were no quality scores in the junction-only immunoSEQ sequences, so filtering differed. TCRdb keeps only in-frame clones here, not all; method: immunoSEQ multiplex PCR. V, J and clone size are taken as reported in that table, and D and trimming were inferred from the DNA itself. Of about 320,000 clones listed, 80% to 90% are singletons.

The gene calls are TRBV27 and TRBJ1-1, with D unclear. The sequence was collected from a man younger than 35 in good health. Sequenced input: memory CD8+ T cells sorted from blood. Subset noted: CD45RO+ cells pooled with CCR7-negative TemRA cells. The CDR3 nucleotides read TGTGCCAGCAGTCCCACCGGGGAGAACACTGAAGCTTTCTTT. Protein: CASSPTGENTEAFF.